The 12 T cell receptor beta chains below all came from one sample that was sequenced in a study of blood T cell repertoires in COVID-19. Produced via immunoSEQ multiplex PCR; TCRdb's table is partial and in-frame only. The sample records tens of thousands of clones, more than 70% being singletons. Specimen: peripheral blood. Every receptor here comes from a human donor in a cohort sampled during active COVID-19.

The chain links TRBV4-2 to TRBJ2-5; 8 bases are shared with TRBD1. V was clipped by 1 base and J by 5 bases; unmatched bases: 6. CDR1 and CDR2 from the germline V gene are LGHNA and YNFKEQ. The CDR3 length is 15 residues. The CDR3 spells CASSQGGQGLETQYF. Written as DNA, the CDR3 is TGTGCCAGCAGCCAAGGAGGACAGGGATTGGAGACCCAGTACTTC.

The V call is TRBV14, the J call TRBJ1-2; 7 bases map to TRBD1. Germline trimming cut 6 bases from V and 2 bases from J; bases unmatched to any gene: 9. CDR1 and CDR2 (germline): SGHDN, FVKESK. The length of the CDR3 is 15 residues. This chain's CDR3 is CASRRTGESNYGYTF. CDR3 in DNA: TGTGCCAGCAGACGTACAGGGGAATCAAACTATGGCTACACCTTC.

The V call is TRBV11-2, the J call TRBJ1-5; D is unclear. The CDR3 loop spans 12 amino acids. Germline assignment: CDR1 SGHAT and CDR2 FQNNGV. V shed 1 base and J shed 10 bases, with 8 bases lying between them. This CDR3 reads CASSLGAPPQHF. The CDR3 DNA reads TGTGCCAGCAGCTTAGGGGCCCCCCCCCAGCATTTT.

This clone was found once. The CDR3 sequence: CASSSSTGVVGYTF. The CDR3 bases are TGTGCCAGTAGTAGTTCAACAGGGGTAGTTGGCTACACCTTC. V usage is TRBV19 and J usage is TRBJ1-2; 7 bases fit TRBD1. V lost 4 bases and J lost 7; bases outside the gene matches: 9. Germline CDR1 reads LNHDA; CDR2 reads SQIVND (reference sequence). The length of the CDR3 is 14 residues.

Comment on this clone: One junction end disagrees with the germline gene, perhaps due to a read error. The rearrangement uses TRBV12-5 and TRBJ1-5, with a possible D match to TRBD1 (6 bases). Germline CDR1 is LGHNT and CDR2 is FRNRAP. The length of the CDR3 is 14 residues. The CDR3 nucleotides read TGTGCTGGTGGTTACGGACAGCCTAATCAGCCCCAGCATTTT. Translated: CAGGYGQPNQPQHF.

The chain carries TRBV5-6 and TRBJ2-7; 7 nucleotides agree with TRBD1. The CDR3 length is 14 residues. J was trimmed by 2 bases and V by 3 bases; bases with no gene match: 5. Germline loops: CDR1 SGHDT, CDR2 YYEEEE. In DNA, the CDR3 is TGTGCCAGCAGCTCAAGACAGGGCGCCTACGAGCAGTACTTC. Translation: CASSSRQGAYEQYF.

This chain links TRBV11-2 with TRBJ2-2, with TRBD2 matching over 8 bases. Trimming at V came to 1 base and at J to 4 bases, leaving 8 bases not matched to a gene. The length of the CDR3 is 17 residues. The germline V gene has CDR1 SGHAT and CDR2 FQNNGV. CDR3 sequence (DNA): TGTGCCAGCAGCTTAGGGACCGCGGGGGGACTCACCGGGGAGCTGTTTTTT. As protein: CASSLGTAGGLTGELFF.

This clone was seen a single time. The gene calls are TRBV7-8 and TRBJ1-3; D is ambiguous. The CDR3 covers 11 residues. Looked up from germline, CDR1 is SGHVS and CDR2 is FQNEAQ. The V end lost 5 bases, the J end lost 7 bases, and 6 bases lay between the germline ends. CDR3: CASSRSNTIYF. CDR3 bases: TGTGCCAGCAGCCGCTCCAACACCATATATTTT.

The J gene is TRBJ2-3, the V gene TRBV19; 10 bases agree with TRBD2. There are 14 residues in the CDR3. V trimming: 6 bases; J trimming: 3 bases; junction bases outside the gene matches: 3. Germline V CDR1 and CDR2: LNHDA, SQIVND (reference sequence). The CDR3 region has the DNA TGTGCCAGTAGGGAGCGGGGGGGGACAGATACGCAGTATTTT. This translates into CASRERGGTDTQYF.

J is TRBJ1-1 and V is TRBV11-2; 10 positions match TRBD1. In germline, CDR1 is SGHAT, CDR2 FQNNGV. Germline trimming cut 0 bases from V and 7 bases from J; bases unmatched to any gene: 5. This CDR3 has 15 amino acids. The DNA for the CDR3 is TGTGCCAGCAGCTTAGATGGGGGGACAGGGGTTGAAGCTTTCTTT. Translation: CASSLDGGTGVEAFF.

The V call is TRBV18, the J call TRBJ1-5, with 8 positions matching TRBD1. The CDR3 has 15 amino acids. Per the germline V gene, CDR1 is KGHSH and CDR2 is LQKENI. V dropped 5 bases and J dropped 1; count of bases not matched to a gene: 4. CDR3 protein: CASSKGQGSNQPQHF. In DNA form, the CDR3 reads TGTGCCAGCTCAAAAGGACAGGGAAGCAATCAGCCCCAGCATTTT.

The chain carries TRBV10-1 and TRBJ1-3, with D possibly being TRBD1 (6 bases). Germline CDR1 WNHNN, CDR2 SYGVQD (reference sequence). Trimming took 6 bases from V and 0 from J, leaving 12 bases between them. The CDR3 extends over 15 amino acids. The CDR3, as DNA: TGCGCCAGCAGGGCTGACAGGAGCTCTGGAAACACCATATATTTT. This codes for CASRADRSSGNTIYF.